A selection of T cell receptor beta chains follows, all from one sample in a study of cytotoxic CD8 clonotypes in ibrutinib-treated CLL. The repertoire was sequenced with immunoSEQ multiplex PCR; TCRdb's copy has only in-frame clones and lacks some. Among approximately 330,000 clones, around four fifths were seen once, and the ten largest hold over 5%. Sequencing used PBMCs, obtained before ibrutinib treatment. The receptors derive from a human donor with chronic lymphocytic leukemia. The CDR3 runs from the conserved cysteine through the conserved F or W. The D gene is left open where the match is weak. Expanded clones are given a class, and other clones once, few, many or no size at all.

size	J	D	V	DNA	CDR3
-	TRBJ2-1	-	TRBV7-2	TGTGCCAGCAGCTTCCACGGGAGCTACAATGAGCAGTTCTTC	CASSFHGSYNEQFF
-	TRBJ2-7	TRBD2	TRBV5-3	TGTGCCAGAAGCACCAGACTAGCGGGGCCCTACGAGCAGTACTTC	CARSTRLAGPYEQYF
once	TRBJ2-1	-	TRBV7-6	TGTGCCAGCAGCTCCCGGGACGGACCCTACAATGAGCAGTTCTTC	CASSSRDGPYNEQFF
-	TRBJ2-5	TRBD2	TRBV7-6	TGTGCCAGCAGCTTAGCGACTAGCCCGATAGGGGAGACCCAGTACTTC	CASSLATSPIGETQYF
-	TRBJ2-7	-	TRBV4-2	TGTGCCAGCAGCCATACCTCGACAGGGGGTAGCGGGAGCTACGAGCAGTACTTC	CASSHTSTGGSGSYEQYF
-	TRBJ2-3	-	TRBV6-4	TGTGCCAGCAGTGACTCGACTCGGGAGACAGATACGCAGTATTTT	CASSDSTRETDTQYF
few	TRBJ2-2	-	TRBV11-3	TGTGCCAGCAGCTTAAGGTCCGTAAACACCGGGGAGCTGTTTTTT	CASSLRSVNTGELFF
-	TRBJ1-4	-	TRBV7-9	TGTGCCAGCAGCTTAGGGTTCCGGACGGGGGGAGATGAAAAACTGTTTTTT	CASSLGFRTGGDEKLFF
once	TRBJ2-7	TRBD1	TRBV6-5	TGTGCCAGCAGCCGAAGACAGGGGGCGAGGGAGCAGTACTTC	CASSRRQGAREQYF
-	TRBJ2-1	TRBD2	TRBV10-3	TGTGCCATCAAGACTAGCGGGGTAAGTGAGCAGTTCTTC	CAIKTSGVSEQFF
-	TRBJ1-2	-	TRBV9	TGTGCCAGCAGCGTATATGGACCTCAGGCTAGCTACACCTTC	CASSVYGPQASYTF
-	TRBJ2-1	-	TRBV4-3	TGCGCCAGCAGCCCCTACGAGTCCTACAGTGAGCAGTTCTTC	CASSPYESYSEQFF
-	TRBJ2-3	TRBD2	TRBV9	TGTGCCAGCAGCAAAATCATAGGCGGACTAGCGGGCACAGATACGCAGTATTTT	CASSKIIGGLAGTDTQYF
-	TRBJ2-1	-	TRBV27	TGTGCCAGCAGAAGATTTCCGGGAGCGGACAACAATGAGCAGTTCTTC	CASRRFPGADNNEQFF
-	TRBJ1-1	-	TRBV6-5	TGTGCCACCTCGGCTAGGCTGAACACTGAAGCTTTCTTT	CATSARLNTEAFF
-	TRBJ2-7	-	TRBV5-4	TGTGCCAGCAGCCAACCGGGGGAACACGGGGAGGTGAAGCAGTACTTC	CASSQPGEHGEVKQYF
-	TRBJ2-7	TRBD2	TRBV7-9	TGTGCCAGCAGCAAGGGACTAGCGGGAGGGAAGTACTTC	CASSKGLAGGKYF
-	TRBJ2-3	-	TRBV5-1	TGCGCCAGCAGCTTGACAGGGCGAAATACGCAGTATTTT	CASSLTGRNTQYF
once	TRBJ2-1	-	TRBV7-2	TGTGCCAGCAGCCCAGACTTTGAGCAGTTCTTC	CASSPDFEQFF
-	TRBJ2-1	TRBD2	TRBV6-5	TGTGCCAGCAGTTACGGCGTAGCGGGAGTGTACAATGAGCAGTTCTTC	CASSYGVAGVYNEQFF
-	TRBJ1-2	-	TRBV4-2	TGTGCCAGCAGCCAAGATGCGGGCGTAGAGAGAGGCTATGGCTACACCTTC	CASSQDAGVERGYGYTF
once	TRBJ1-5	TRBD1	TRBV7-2	TGTGCCAGCAGCTCCGACAGGGCGGCCTCTAATCAGCCCCAGCATTTT	CASSSDRAASNQPQHF
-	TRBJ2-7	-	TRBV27	TGTGCCAGCAGTCCAACAATGAAGATCACCGGGAACTACGAGCAGTACTTC	CASSPTMKITGNYEQYF
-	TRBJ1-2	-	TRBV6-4	TGTGCCAGCAGTGACTCACAGGGACTTCGCGGCTACACCTTC	CASSDSQGLRGYTF
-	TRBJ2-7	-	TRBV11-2	TGTGCCAGCAGCGTACAGGGTTACGAGCAGTACTTC	CASSVQGYEQYF
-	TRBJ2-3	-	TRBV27	TGTGCCAGCAGTCCGGTAGCGACTAGCACAGATACGCAGTATTTT	CASSPVATSTDTQYF
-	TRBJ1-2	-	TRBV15	TGTGCCACCAGCAGAGATTTTCCGGGGGCGTTGGGCTACACCTTC	CATSRDFPGALGYTF
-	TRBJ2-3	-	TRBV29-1	TGCAGCGTTCCAAACCCCAGGCCCAAGATAAACACAGATACGCAGTATTTT	CSVPNPRPKINTDTQYF
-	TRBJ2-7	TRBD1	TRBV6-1	TGTGCCAGCAGTGTGGGGACAGGAGCCTACGAGCAGTACTTC	CASSVGTGAYEQYF
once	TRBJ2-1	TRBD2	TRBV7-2	TGTGCCAGCAGCTTAGTACTAGCGGGAGCCAATGAGCAGTTCTTC	CASSLVLAGANEQFF
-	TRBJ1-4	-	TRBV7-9	TGTGCCAGCACCCCAACCCTGGCAGGAGGCCATGAAAAACTGTTTTTT	CASTPTLAGGHEKLFF
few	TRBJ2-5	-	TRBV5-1	TGCGCCAGCAGCTTGAAGGACCAAAAAGAGACCCAGTACTTC	CASSLKDQKETQYF
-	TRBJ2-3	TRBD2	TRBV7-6	TGTGCCAGCAGCACCTATCCTAGCGGGAGTTCGACAGATACGCAGTATTTT	CASSTYPSGSSTDTQYF
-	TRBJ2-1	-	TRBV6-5	TGTGCCAGCAGTTGGGCTTCAGAAAACAATGAGCAGTTCTTC	CASSWASENNEQFF
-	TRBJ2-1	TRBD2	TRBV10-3	TGTGCCATCAGCCGACTAGCGGGGGACAATGAGCAGTTCTTC	CAISRLAGDNEQFF
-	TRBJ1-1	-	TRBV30	TGTGCCTGGAGCCAGAGGCGCAGTTTCGCTGAAGCTTTCTTT	CAWSQRRSFAEAFF
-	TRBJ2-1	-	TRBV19	TGTGCCAGTAGTATTTCAGGGAGCAACTACAATGAGCAGTTCTTC	CASSISGSNYNEQFF
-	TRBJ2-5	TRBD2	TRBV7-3	TGTGCCAGCAGCTTAGGGACTAGCGGACAAGAGACCCAGTACTTC	CASSLGTSGQETQYF
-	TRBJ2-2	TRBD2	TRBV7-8	TGTGCCAGCAGCTGGACTAGCTTGGACACCGGGGAGCTGTTTTTT	CASSWTSLDTGELFF